This T cell receptor beta chain comes out of a study of relationships among human T cell subsets. Comments on this clonotype: Its cognate antigen is unknown.

CDR1 is SGHRS, CDR2 YFSETQ, per germline. This CDR3 is 16 amino acids long. The V segment lost 0 bases and the J segment 4 bases; nucleotides outside the gene matches: 10. Findings and limits, study-wide: Th1, Th2 and regulatory subsets overlapped substantially in CDR3 sequences. No significant subset differences appeared in V, D, J use, CDR3 length or N-additions. Bead sorting may have left some CD4+CD8+ double-positive cells.

Semiquantitative ARM-PCR amplified T cell receptor alpha and beta CDR3 regions from mRNA. In ARM-PCR, communal superprimers followed tagged nested gene-specific primers for exponential amplification. TCRdb analysed the multiplex PCR reads with MiXCR anew, one entry per CDR3 protein. The repertoire holds about 15,000 distinct CDR3 sequences, approximately 56% seen once, with about a third in the top ten. T cell subsets were isolated with magnetic beads coated with subset-specific monoclonal antibodies. The chain joins TRBV5-1 to TRBJ2-7; TRBD2 matches at 7 bases. The clonotype was recovered from a man aged 40-49 years in good health. The sample taken for sequencing was total T cells sorted from blood. CDR3 region: CASSLGGAGAVYEQYF. The CDR3 coding sequence is TGCGCCAGCAGCTTGGGAGGGGCGGGAGCAGTATACGAGCAGTACTTC.